The rows below give T cell receptor beta chains drawn from one sample of a study of blood T cell repertoires in COVID-19. Sequencing was performed with immunoSEQ multiplex PCR; in TCRdb, only in-frame clones are kept and a portion is missing. The data show under 200,000 clones, about four fifths seen once. The sequenced material came from PBMCs or T cells enriched from blood (not recorded which). The receptors were sampled from a man between 50 and 59 years old who had recovered from COVID-19. Each CDR3 is given with its conserved first and last residue. The D gene is left open where the match is weak. Clone size, where shown, is once, few, many, or a class for clones that have expanded.

NA | once | TRBJ1-6 | TRBV7-9 | CASIPTGLSSYNSPLHF | TGTGCCAGCATCCCAACAGGTCTAAGCTCCTATAATTCACCCCTCCACTTT
NA | NA | TRBJ2-1 | TRBV3-1/TRBV3-2 | CASSQGAGPTFEQFF | TGTGCCAGCAGCCAAGGGGCGGGACCTACCTTTGAGCAGTTCTTC
NA | NA | TRBJ1-2 | TRBV2 | CASTVLWGDGYTF | TGTGCCAGCACAGTCCTTTGGGGGGATGGCTACACCTTC
TRBD2 | NA | TRBJ2-2 | TRBV28 | CASSLELAGGPRNTGELFF | TGTGCCAGCAGTTTAGAGCTAGCGGGGGGCCCCCGAAACACCGGGGAGCTGTTTTTT
NA | NA | TRBJ2-6 | TRBV7-9 | CASSLGPGLRGANVLTF | TGTGCCAGCAGCTTAGGTCCGGGGTTGCGCGGGGCCAACGTCCTGACTTTC
TRBD1 | NA | TRBJ1-5 | TRBV19 | CASKPHRDRGVGQPQHF | TGTGCCAGTAAGCCGCATCGGGACAGGGGAGTAGGGCAGCCCCAGCATTTT
TRBD1 | NA | TRBJ2-7 | TRBV18 | CASSPRRTGGVKSDEQYF | TGTGCCAGCTCACCCCGGCGGACAGGGGGCGTCAAGAGTGACGAGCAGTACTTC
TRBD1 | NA | TRBJ2-7 | TRBV29-1 | CSVRDSTYEQYF | TGCAGCGTTCGGGACAGCACCTACGAGCAGTACTTC
NA | NA | TRBJ1-5 | TRBV5-5 | CASSFLTVNQPQHF | TGTGCCAGCAGCTTTCTCACAGTCAATCAGCCCCAGCATTTT
NA | NA | TRBJ2-5 | TRBV7-9 | CASSPHWAKAQYF | TGTGCCAGCAGCCCCCACTGGGCTAAGGCCCAGTACTTC
TRBD2 | NA | TRBJ2-5 | TRBV28 | CASSPLSGTAGETQYF | TGTGCCAGCAGTCCCTTGAGCGGGACGGCGGGGGAGACCCAGTACTTC
NA | NA | TRBJ1-6 | TRBV6-5 | CASSYGTGWDSPLHF | TGTGCCAGCAGTTACGGAACAGGATGGGATTCACCCCTCCACTTT
NA | NA | TRBJ1-4 | TRBV2 | CASVQEKLFF | TGTGCCAGCGTTCAAGAAAAACTGTTTTTT
NA | NA | TRBJ1-5 | TRBV5-6 | CASSRVGGGEPQHF | TGTGCCAGCAGCCGGGTCGGGGGAGGCGAGCCCCAGCATTTT
NA | NA | TRBJ1-6 | TRBV5-1 | CASSLSRQGNSPLHF | TGCGCCAGCAGCTTGAGTAGGCAGGGAAATTCACCCCTCCACTTT
NA | NA | TRBJ2-1 | TRBV11-3 | CASSLDGGPHNEQFF | TGTGCCAGCAGCTTAGATGGGGGCCCTCACAATGAGCAGTTCTTC
NA | NA | TRBJ1-4 | TRBV14 | CASSQDERTADNEKLFF | TGTGCCAGCAGCCAAGATGAGAGAACAGCGGATAATGAAAAACTGTTTTTT